This TCR beta chain is drawn from a study of beta chain features in type 1 diabetes. Markers CD45RO/CCR7/CD25/CD127/CD95/CD27 served to sort CD4+ naive, central memory, regulatory and stem cell-like memory cells. J lost 4 bases, V lost 2 bases, and 4 bases had no gene match. This CDR3 spans 15 amino acids. Germline values: CDR1 PRHDT, CDR2 FYEKMQ (reference sequence). The entirety of the isolated RNA underwent reverse transcription, so expressed TCRB transcripts were sequenced. Assay used: immunoSEQ multiplex PCR; TCRdb lists only in-frame clones, some missing. The top ten hold 0.7% of the sample, which has 160,000 or so clones, around 9.7% seen once. In regard to this clone: What it recognizes is unknown.

Study findings and constraints: More deletions and fewer insertions at VDJ junctions were found in patients with type 1 diabetes. There was a moderate but significant shortening of TCRB CDR3s in all four CD4+ subsets of Type 1 diabetes patients.

The rearrangement links TRBV13 to TRBJ2-3, with 9 positions matching TRBD1. The TCR was taken from a woman in her thirties with type 1 diabetes. Sequencing input: central memory CD4+ T cells from blood. The CDR3 spells CASSLRTGVADTQYF. CDR3 nucleotide sequence: TGTGCCAGCAGCTTACGGACAGGGGTCGCAGATACGCAGTATTTT.